The clone carrying this T cell receptor (beta chain) appeared a single time. Antigen: not known. Original processing notes: Filtering differed since immunoSEQ provided only junctions, with no quality scores. Using immunoSEQ multiplex PCR, the repertoire was profiled, and TCRdb retains in-frame clones only, with some absent. From that table come the V and J calls and clone size; the DNA was used to work out D and trimming. The sample has some 1,900,000 clones, about 95% seen once. These data come from a study of shared clonotypes between healthy human individuals. Study-wide points: Sorted-subset sequencing was shown by rarefaction to be incomplete despite large depth. Shared clonotypes across all four donors exceeded non-shared ones in generation probability.

Between the trimmed V and J ends, which lost 5 bases and 5 bases, there was a span of 18 bases. The CDR3 spans 15 residues. Germline V gene sequence: CDR1 SEHNR, CDR2 FQNEAQ (reference sequence). Naive CD8 cells comprised CD45RO-negative, CCR7-positively selected cells, excluding terminally differentiated effector memory CD45RA+ cells. Every contributor of samples was a Caucasian grown-up residing in Nashville, Tennessee. This TCR was recovered from a man aged 18 to 30 in good health. The J gene is TRBJ2-5, the V gene TRBV7-9, with D possibly matching TRBD1 (6 bases). Sequencing was carried out using naive CD8+ T cells sorted from blood. CDR3 DNA: TGTGCCAGCAGCCAATCCAGGGGCCCGAGGGAGACCCAGTACTTC. It codes for CASSQSRGPRETQYF.